This T cell receptor beta chain appears in the sequencing data of a study of human T cells and chemical hapten exposure. The table lists this clonotype with many counts. CDR1 and CDR2 from the germline V gene are SNHLY and FYNNEI. V was shortened by 2 bases and J by 0 bases, with 8 bases between the two germline ends. The CDR3 runs to 15 residues. Time point of the sample: healthy volunteer bleed at 2 weeks. Total RNA came from unfractionated whole blood. TCRdb redid the calling of the RACE reads with MiXCR, one entry per CDR3 protein. The table has about 130,000 distinct CDR3 sequences, more than 7.5% seen once.

This rearrangement joins TRBV2 to TRBJ1-5, with D possibly matching TRBD1 (5 bases). This TCR derives from a male donor in good health. Some clones in this sample may be carry-over from other donors' samples. Source material: whole blood. CDR3 nucleotides: TGTGCCAGCAGTGAACAGGGTTATAGCAATCAGCCCCAGCATTTT. Encoded protein: CASSEQGYSNQPQHF.